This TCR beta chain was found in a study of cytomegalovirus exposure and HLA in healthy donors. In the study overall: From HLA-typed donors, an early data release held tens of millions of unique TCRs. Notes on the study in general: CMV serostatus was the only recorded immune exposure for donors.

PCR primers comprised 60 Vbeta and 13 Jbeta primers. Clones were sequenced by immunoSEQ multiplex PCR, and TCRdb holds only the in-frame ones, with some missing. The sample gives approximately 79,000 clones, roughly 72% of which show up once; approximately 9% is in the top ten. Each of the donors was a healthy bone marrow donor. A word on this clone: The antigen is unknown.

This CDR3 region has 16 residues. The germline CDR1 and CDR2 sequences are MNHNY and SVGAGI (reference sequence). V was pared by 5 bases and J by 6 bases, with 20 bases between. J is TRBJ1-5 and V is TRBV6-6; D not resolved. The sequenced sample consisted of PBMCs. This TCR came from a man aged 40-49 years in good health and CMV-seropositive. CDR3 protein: CASSPLVDGRGQPQHF. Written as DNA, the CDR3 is TGTGCCAGCAGTCCACTAGTGGACGGGCGAGGTCAGCCCCAGCATTTT.